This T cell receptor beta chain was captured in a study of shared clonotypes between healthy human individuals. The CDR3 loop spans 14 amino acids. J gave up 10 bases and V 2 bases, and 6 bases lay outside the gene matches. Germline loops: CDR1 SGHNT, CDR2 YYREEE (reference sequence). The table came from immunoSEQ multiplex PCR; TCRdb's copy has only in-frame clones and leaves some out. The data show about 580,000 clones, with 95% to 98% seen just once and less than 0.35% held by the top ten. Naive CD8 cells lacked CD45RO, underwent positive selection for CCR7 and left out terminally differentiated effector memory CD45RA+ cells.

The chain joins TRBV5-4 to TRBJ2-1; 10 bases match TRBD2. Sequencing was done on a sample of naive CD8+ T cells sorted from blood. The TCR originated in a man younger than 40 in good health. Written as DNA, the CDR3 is TGTGCCAGCAGCTTAGGACTAGCGGAAGACGAGCAGTTCTTC. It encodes CASSLGLAEDEQFF.